These 3 T cell receptor beta chains were all obtained from the same sample, sequenced in a study of monozygotic twins with inflammatory bowel disease (dated by TCRdb to between 2018 and 2021). Library creation used 5' RACE. Sequencing was performed on an Illumina HiSeq 2500. TCRdb reprocessed the reads into one record per CDR3 protein sequence, lacking DNA. This sample's table contains over 200,000 distinct CDR3 sequences. Of the sample, 1.5% to 2% falls within the top ten clones. Source material: blood. Receptors originate from a human donor with ulcerative colitis or Crohn's disease, or a healthy co-twin of an affected twin (not recorded which).

The chain couples TRBV5-1 to TRBJ1-1; as DNA is missing, the TRBD1 call by TCRdb cannot be tested. The CDR3 runs to 14 residues. Germline V gene lookup returns CDR1 SGHRS and CDR2 YFSETQ. CDR3 residues: CASSPRDRGVVAFF.

The CDR3 sequence is CASRRSGQETQYF. This chain joins TRBV27 and TRBJ2-5; TCRdb calls TRBD2, which cannot be checked without DNA. Germline V CDR1 and CDR2: MNHEY, SMNVEV (reference sequence). The CDR3 covers 13 residues.

The gene calls are TRBV7-2 and TRBJ2-5; TCRdb designates TRBD2, a call that cannot be tested without DNA. Per germline, CDR1 SGHTA and CDR2 FQGNSA. The CDR3 runs to 16 residues. CDR3 sequence reads: CASSRTSGRVRETQYF.